Below are 24 T cell receptor beta chains sequenced from a single sample in a study of blood T cell repertoires in COVID-19 (dated by TCRdb to 2020 to 2021). The library was produced with the immunoSEQ multiplex PCR assay. TCRdb's version of the immuneACCESS table is confined to in-frame rearrangements and falls short of the full clone set. An unresolved V gene accounts for under half of the shortfall where checked; the remainder is of unknown origin. Counted in this sample were 200,000 to 250,000 clones; around 82% of them appeared once. The biggest ten clones account for under 8.5% of the sample. Material: peripheral blood. Every receptor here comes from a woman aged 70 to 79 with acute or convalescent COVID-19.

This sequence joins TRBV5-6 and TRBJ1-1; 9 bases align to TRBD1. The CDR3 is 14 residues long. Germline V gene lookup returns CDR1 SGHDT and CDR2 YYEEEE. Trimming removed 4 bases from V and 7 bases from J; junction bases left unmatched: 8. CDR3 amino acids: CASSPPGTGNEAFF. The CDR3 nucleotides are TGTGCCAGCAGCCCTCCCGGGACAGGGAATGAAGCTTTCTTT.

This clone came up once. The J gene is TRBJ2-2, the V gene TRBV30; D unresolved. This CDR3 comprises 11 residues. V dropped 8 bases and J dropped 6 bases, with 10 bases sitting between them. Germline V gene sequence: CDR1 GTSNPN, CDR2 SVGIG (reference sequence). The CDR3, as DNA: TGTGCCACATTATTGGCCGGGGAGCTGTTTTTT. Translated: CATLLAGELFF.

The gene calls are TRBV11-2 and TRBJ1-2; TRBD1 matches 7 bases. V lost 5 bases, J lost 0 bases, and 9 bases stayed unmatched. The CDR3 sequence is 16 residues long. Germline V gene data show CDR1 as SGHAT and CDR2 as FQNNGV. The CDR3 region has the DNA TGTGCCAGCAGCCCCGGGACAGCCCGCCCTAACTATGGCTACACCTTC. It is translated as CASSPGTARPNYGYTF.

The chain uses TRBV18 and TRBJ1-5; 7 bases align to TRBD1. V gave up 8 bases and J gave up 7 bases; unmatched junction bases: 11. The CDR3 length is 14 residues. Germline CDR1 is KGHSH and CDR2 is LQKENI. Written as DNA, the CDR3 is TGTGCCAGCACCCTACAGGGGTCTCCCCAGCCCCAGCATTTT. Protein: CASTLQGSPQPQHF.

The V call is TRBV3-1 (or the pseudogene TRBV3-2), the J call TRBJ1-6; TRBD1 aligns across 9 bases. The V segment lost 2 bases and the J segment 6 bases; nucleotides outside the gene matches: 5. The germline CDR1 and CDR2 sequences are LGHDT and YNNKEL (reference sequence). This CDR3 is built from 16 residues. The CDR3 reads CASSQYGQGLNSPLHF. The CDR3 DNA sequence: TGTGCCAGCAGCCAATATGGACAGGGGCTTAATTCACCCCTCCACTTT.

The genes are TRBV5-1 and TRBJ2-6; D unresolved. The CDR3 extends over 16 amino acids. Trimming stripped 0 bases from V and 0 bases from J, with 7 bases between. Germline V gene data show CDR1 as SGHRS and CDR2 as YFSETQ. CDR3 sequence reads: CASSLAGYSGANVLTF. DNA of the CDR3: TGCGCCAGCAGCTTGGCCGGGTACTCTGGGGCCAACGTCCTGACTTTC.

The chain combines TRBV4-3 with TRBJ2-1; D not resolved. This CDR3 region has 15 residues. V was cut by 5 bases and J by 8 bases, with 19 bases left in between. Germline CDR1 reads LGHNA; CDR2 reads YSLEER. The CDR3 bases are TGCGCCAGCAGCTCCCTCTCTTCCGGAGCCTATGAGCAGTTCTTC. Its translation is CASSSLSSGAYEQFF.

The rearrangement links TRBV7-3 to TRBJ2-1; 12 bases are a match to TRBD2. Germline trimming cut 6 bases from V and 4 bases from J; bases unmatched to any gene: 13. Germline values: CDR1 SGHTA, CDR2 FQGTGA. CDR3 length: 18 residues. The CDR3 coding sequence is TGTGCCAGCAGTCGCCTCCCGGGACTAGCGGGTTCGTACAATGAGCAGTTCTTC. Translated, it gives CASSRLPGLAGSYNEQFF. The full variable domain, completed using reference TRBV7-3 and TRBJ2-1, is GAGVSQTPSNKVTEKGKYVELRCDPISGHTALYWYRQSLGQGPEFLIYFQGTGAADDSGLPNDRFFAVRPEGSVSTLKIQRTERGDSAVYLCASSRLPGLAGSYNEQFFGPGTRLTVL.

For the CDR3, the DNA is TGCGCCAGCAGGCCGGGAGGTGGAAACACCATATATTTT. Translated: CASRPGGGNTIYF. The chain combines TRBV5-1 with TRBJ1-3; D gene unclear. The V end was cut by 5 bases, the J end by 3 bases, with 9 bases between. The CDR3 sequence is 13 residues long. Germline V CDR1 and CDR2: SGHRS, YFSETQ.

The genes are TRBV4-1 and TRBJ1-1; no definite D call. This CDR3 spans 15 amino acids. The germline CDR1 and CDR2 sequences are MGHRA and YSYEKL. With 4 bases removed from V and 0 bases from J, the gap between germline ends came to 12 bases. The CDR3 here is CASSPRPAVNTEAFF. In DNA form, the CDR3 reads TGCGCCAGCAGCCCGAGGCCGGCAGTGAACACTGAAGCTTTCTTT.

The chain is built from TRBV12-5 and TRBJ2-3; 12 positions match TRBD2. CDR3 size: 15 residues. Germline V gives CDR1 LGHNT, CDR2 FRNRAP. The J segment lost 6 bases and the V segment lost 5 bases, leaving 6 bases of the junction unmatched. The CDR3, as DNA: TGTGCTAGTGGTCGGACTAGCGGGGCGGCCGATACGCAGTATTTT. Translation: CASGRTSGAADTQYF.

The V call is TRBV7-9, the J call TRBJ2-1; TRBD2 aligns across 7 bases. Per the germline V gene, CDR1 is SEHNR and CDR2 is FQNEAQ (reference sequence). CDR3 length: 13 amino acids. Trimming at V came to 3 bases and at J to 8 bases, leaving 4 bases not matched to a gene. CDR3 coding DNA: TGTGCCAGCAGCTTTTCTGGGGGGGATGAGCAGTTCTTC. It yields the protein CASSFSGGDEQFF.

A few counts support this clone. The chain combines TRBV2 with TRBJ1-1, with 7 bases lining up with TRBD1. CDR1 is SNHLY, CDR2 FYNNEI, per germline. The CDR3 runs 14 residues. Trimming cost V 5 bases and J 1 base; bases outside gene matches: 4. CDR3: CASSITGANTEAFF. Here the CDR3 DNA reads TGTGCCAGCAGTATTACAGGGGCGAACACTGAAGCTTTCTTT.

The chain uses TRBV2 and TRBJ1-6; tentatively, D is TRBD1 (5 bases). CDR1 and CDR2 from the germline V gene are SNHLY and FYNNEI. V was cut by 2 bases and J by 10 bases, with 18 bases left in between. The CDR3 is 16 amino acids. The CDR3 sequence: CASSERGTVPPSPLHF. Written as DNA, the CDR3 is TGTGCCAGCAGTGAAAGGGGAACGGTCCCTCCCTCACCCCTCCACTTT.

In this sample, this clone turned up a few times. The V and J genes are TRBV14 and TRBJ2-1, with TRBD1 as a possible D gene (5 bases). CDR3 length: 14 amino acids. The germline gives CDR1 SGHDN, CDR2 FVKESK. Trimming cost V 5 bases and J 9 bases, with 17 bases left between them. The CDR3 protein is CASSVRVNVGEQFF. The CDR3 nucleotides read TGTGCCAGCAGCGTCAGGGTGAATGTGGGTGAGCAGTTCTTC.

V gene TRBV5-4 combines with J gene TRBJ2-2, with TRBD1 matching 7 bases. The V gene end was trimmed by 0 bases and the J gene end by 7 bases; junction bases not matched to a gene: 12. There are 17 residues in the CDR3. CDR1 SGHNT and CDR2 YYREEE come from the germline V gene (reference sequence). The CDR3 bases are TGTGCCAGCAGCTTGGCGCTCGACAGGGTCCAGCTCGGGGAGCTGTTTTTT. This sequence encodes CASSLALDRVQLGELFF.

This clone was observed a few times. In nucleotides, the CDR3 is TGTGCCAGCTCGATGGCGGGAACTATCCACGAGCAGTACTTC. Amino acid sequence: CASSMAGTIHEQYF. This chain connects TRBV18 to TRBJ2-7, with a weak D call TRBD2 (6 bases). Germline CDR1 and CDR2: KGHSH and LQKENI. The V gene lost 6 bases and the J gene lost 5 bases, with 17 bases spanning the gap. This CDR3 is 14 amino acids long.

The chain couples TRBV6-5 to TRBJ2-5, with 9 positions matching TRBD1. The CDR3 covers 15 residues. V gave up 7 bases and J gave up 5 bases; unmatched junction bases: 11. Germline V CDR1 and CDR2: MNHEY, SVGAGI. The CDR3 nucleotides are TGTGCCAGCACTCCCCCGGGACAGGGTGACGAGACCCAGTACTTC. Translating gives CASTPPGQGDETQYF.

The table lists this clone with a few counts. This chain links TRBV24-1 with TRBJ2-1; TRBD2 matches 14 bases. V was pared by 2 bases and J by 4 bases, with 3 bases of the junction left unmatched. The CDR3 extends over 17 amino acids. The V gene's germline CDR1 is KGHDR and CDR2 SFDVKD. The CDR3 DNA reads TGTGCCACCAGTGATTGGACTAGCGGGGGGCCGTACAATGAGCAGTTCTTC. Translated, it gives CATSDWTSGGPYNEQFF.

The J gene is TRBJ1-6, the V gene TRBV19; D might be TRBD1 (5 bases). The CDR3 runs to 15 residues. CDR1 is LNHDA, CDR2 SQIVND, per germline (reference sequence). The V and J ends lost 5 bases and 6 bases respectively, with 14 bases between them. The CDR3 here is CASSSTPGGNSPLHF. The DNA for the CDR3 is TGTGCCAGTAGTTCAACGCCGGGGGGTAATTCACCCCTCCACTTT.

The chain combines TRBV2 with TRBJ1-3; D gene uncertain. V gave up 7 bases and J gave up 0 bases, with 13 bases separating them. Germline-derived CDR1 and CDR2 are SNHLY and FYNNEI. This CDR3 is built from 15 residues. CDR3 DNA: TGTGCCAGCATGTACAGTATAAGCTCTGGAAACACCATATATTTT. It codes for CASMYSISSGNTIYF.

The V gene is TRBV27, the J gene TRBJ2-2, with a weak D call TRBD2 (6 bases). CDR1 is MNHEY and CDR2 is SMNVEV in the germline V gene (reference sequence). The CDR3 totals 13 residues. V dropped 6 bases and J dropped 6 bases, with 11 bases sitting between them. The CDR3 DNA reads as TGTGCCAGCAGCCGACTAGGGGCCGGGGAGCTGTTTTTT. Its translation is CASSRLGAGELFF.

The V call is TRBV19, the J call TRBJ1-5; 8 bases match TRBD1. V shed 7 bases, J shed 5 bases, and the junction held 7 bases outside the gene matches. Germline V gene data show CDR1 as LNHDA and CDR2 as SQIVND (reference sequence). The CDR3 consists of 14 residues. The chain's CDR3 is CASTTGAGYQPQHF. The CDR3 DNA follows: TGTGCCAGTACGACAGGGGCCGGGTATCAGCCCCAGCATTTT.

The genes are TRBV3-1 (or the pseudogene TRBV3-2) and TRBJ2-7; 7 positions match TRBD2. The germline V gene encodes CDR1 LGHDT and CDR2 YNNKEL (reference sequence). The CDR3 covers 12 residues. The junction had 2 bases not matched to a gene; V was cut back by 5 bases and J by 4 bases. The CDR3 loop reads CASSSRGYEQYF. CDR3 in DNA: TGTGCCAGCAGCTCGCGGGGGTACGAGCAGTACTTC.